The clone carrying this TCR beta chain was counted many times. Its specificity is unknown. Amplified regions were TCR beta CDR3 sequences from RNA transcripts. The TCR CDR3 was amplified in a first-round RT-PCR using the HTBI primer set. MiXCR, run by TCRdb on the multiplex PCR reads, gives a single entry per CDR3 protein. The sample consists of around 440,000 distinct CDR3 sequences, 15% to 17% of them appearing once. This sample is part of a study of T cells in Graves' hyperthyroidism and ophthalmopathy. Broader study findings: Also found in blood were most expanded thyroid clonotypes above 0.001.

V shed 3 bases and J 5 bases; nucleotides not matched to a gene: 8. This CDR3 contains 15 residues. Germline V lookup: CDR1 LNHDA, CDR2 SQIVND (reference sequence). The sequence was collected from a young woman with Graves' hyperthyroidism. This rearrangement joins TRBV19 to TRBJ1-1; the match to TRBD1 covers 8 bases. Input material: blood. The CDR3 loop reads CASSMLQGALTEAFF. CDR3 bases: TGTGCCAGTAGTATGTTGCAGGGGGCTCTAACTGAAGCTTTCTTT.